Listed below are T cell receptor beta chains from one sample, sequenced in a study of cytomegalovirus exposure and HLA in healthy donors. Clones were sequenced by immunoSEQ multiplex PCR, and TCRdb holds only the in-frame ones, with some missing. The specimen's table records 150,000 to 250,000 clones. Source material: PBMCs. The origin of the receptors is a boy aged 5-17 years in good health and CMV-seronegative. Each CDR3 is given with its conserved first and last residue. Fields, in order: D gene, J gene, V gene, CDR3 DNA, CDR3 protein. D genes are given only for firm matches.

d_call: NA; j_call: TRBJ1-6; v_call: TRBV6-1; cdr3_nt: TGTGCCAGCAGTGAACCGGGAATAAATTCACCCCTCCACTTT; cdr3_aa: CASSEPGINSPLHF
d_call: NA; j_call: TRBJ2-1; v_call: TRBV7-9; cdr3_nt: TGTGCCAGCAGCCCCAGTGGTGAGCAGTTCTTC; cdr3_aa: CASSPSGEQFF
d_call: NA; j_call: TRBJ2-7; v_call: TRBV6-1; cdr3_nt: TGTGCCAGCAGAACGGGAACCTACGAGCAGTACTTC; cdr3_aa: CASRTGTYEQYF
d_call: TRBD1; j_call: TRBJ1-4; v_call: TRBV30; cdr3_nt: TGTGCCTGGAGGTCATTCGGACAGGTTAATGAAAAACTGTTTTTT; cdr3_aa: CAWRSFGQVNEKLFF
d_call: NA; j_call: TRBJ2-2; v_call: TRBV5-1; cdr3_nt: TGCGCCAGCAGCCTGGACAGTGACACCGGGGAGCTGTTTTTT; cdr3_aa: CASSLDSDTGELFF
d_call: NA; j_call: TRBJ2-2; v_call: TRBV6-1; cdr3_nt: TGTGCCAGCAGTCGGGGCACCGGGGAGCTGTTTTTT; cdr3_aa: CASSRGTGELFF
d_call: NA; j_call: TRBJ1-1; v_call: TRBV29-1; cdr3_nt: TGCAGCGTTGGGGGGGGCTTGAACACTGAAGCTTTCTTT; cdr3_aa: CSVGGGLNTEAFF
d_call: NA; j_call: TRBJ2-5; v_call: TRBV27; cdr3_nt: TGTGCCAGCAGTTTCCTGTACCAAGAGACCCAGTACTTC; cdr3_aa: CASSFLYQETQYF
d_call: NA; j_call: TRBJ1-5; v_call: TRBV4-1; cdr3_nt: TGCGCCAGCAGCCCACTGACAGGATCCGGCCGGAGCAATCAGCCCCAGCATTTT; cdr3_aa: CASSPLTGSGRSNQPQHF
d_call: NA; j_call: TRBJ1-5; v_call: TRBV5-6; cdr3_nt: TGTGCCAGCAGCTTGGCGGCGGGGCGGAATCAGCCCCAGCATTTT; cdr3_aa: CASSLAAGRNQPQHF
d_call: TRBD2; j_call: TRBJ2-3; v_call: TRBV5-5; cdr3_nt: TGTGCCAGCAGCTCAGGACTAGCGGGGGCCCTTAGCACAGATACGCAGTATTTT; cdr3_aa: CASSSGLAGALSTDTQYF
d_call: TRBD2; j_call: TRBJ2-3; v_call: TRBV7-6; cdr3_nt: TGTGCCAGCAGCCCGGTTGGCGGGGGGGCGGGAATAGATACGCAGTATTTT; cdr3_aa: CASSPVGGGAGIDTQYF
d_call: NA; j_call: TRBJ2-7; v_call: TRBV27; cdr3_nt: TGTGCCAGCAGTTCGGCGACAACTGCTTCCTACGAGCAGTACTTC; cdr3_aa: CASSSATTASYEQYF
d_call: NA; j_call: TRBJ1-2; v_call: TRBV6-5; cdr3_nt: TGTGCCAGCAGTTGGCAGGCGCCGGCAAACTATGGCTACACCTTC; cdr3_aa: CASSWQAPANYGYTF
d_call: NA; j_call: TRBJ2-2; v_call: TRBV9; cdr3_nt: TGTGCCAGCAGCGTAGATTCTATGCGGGTGTTCAACACCGGGGAGCTGTTTTTT; cdr3_aa: CASSVDSMRVFNTGELFF
d_call: NA; j_call: TRBJ2-5; v_call: TRBV6-6; cdr3_nt: TGTGCCAGCAGCCCACAGGGCTCCCCACAAGAGACCCAGTACTTC; cdr3_aa: CASSPQGSPQETQYF
d_call: TRBD2; j_call: TRBJ2-1; v_call: TRBV30; cdr3_nt: TGTGCCTGGCTAGCGGGGCATGAGCAGTTCTTC; cdr3_aa: CAWLAGHEQFF
d_call: TRBD1; j_call: TRBJ2-3; v_call: TRBV19; cdr3_nt: TGTGCCAGTAGTTCCACGGGACAGGGGACAGATACGCAGTATTTT; cdr3_aa: CASSSTGQGTDTQYF
d_call: TRBD2; j_call: TRBJ2-1; v_call: TRBV2; cdr3_nt: TGTGCCAGCAGTGGGGGTTCTGGCGGGGGGGCTGGGTATGAGCAGTTCTTC; cdr3_aa: CASSGGSGGGAGYEQFF
d_call: TRBD1; j_call: TRBJ1-5; v_call: TRBV7-6; cdr3_nt: TGTGCCAGCAGCTTACAAGGGGGCCCCAATCAGCCCCAGCATTTT; cdr3_aa: CASSLQGGPNQPQHF
d_call: NA; j_call: TRBJ2-7; v_call: TRBV27; cdr3_nt: TGTGCCAGCAGTGACAGGTTCACCTACGAGCAGTACTTC; cdr3_aa: CASSDRFTYEQYF
d_call: NA; j_call: TRBJ2-3; v_call: TRBV5-6; cdr3_nt: TGTGCCAGCAGACGGGCAGATACGCAGTATTTT; cdr3_aa: CASRRADTQYF
d_call: TRBD1; j_call: TRBJ2-2; v_call: TRBV6-5; cdr3_nt: TGTGCCAGCAGTTACACCCGACAGGGGACTGGGGAGCTGTTTTTT; cdr3_aa: CASSYTRQGTGELFF
d_call: NA; j_call: TRBJ2-3; v_call: TRBV4-2; cdr3_nt: TGTGCCAGCAGCCCTGGAGACTTTGACACAGATACGCAGTATTTT; cdr3_aa: CASSPGDFDTDTQYF
d_call: TRBD2; j_call: TRBJ2-1; v_call: TRBV29-1; cdr3_nt: TGCAGCGCCCGCCGGGCGGGGGGGTCCTCCTACAATGAGCAGTTCTTC; cdr3_aa: CSARRAGGSSYNEQFF
d_call: NA; j_call: TRBJ2-7; v_call: TRBV11-2; cdr3_nt: TGTGCCAGCAGCCTACCAATAGGGAACAGGGTCGAGCAGTACTTC; cdr3_aa: CASSLPIGNRVEQYF
d_call: NA; j_call: TRBJ2-7; v_call: TRBV4-1; cdr3_nt: TGCGCCAGCAGCCAAGACCTAGGGGGCTCCTACGAGCAGTACTTC; cdr3_aa: CASSQDLGGSYEQYF
d_call: TRBD1; j_call: TRBJ2-7; v_call: TRBV28; cdr3_nt: TGTGCCAGCAACCGGGCAGGGGGCGCTTCCTACGAGCAGTACTTC; cdr3_aa: CASNRAGGASYEQYF
d_call: NA; j_call: TRBJ2-7; v_call: TRBV27; cdr3_nt: TGTGCCAGCAGAGGAGCAGGGAACGAGCAGTACTTC; cdr3_aa: CASRGAGNEQYF
d_call: NA; j_call: TRBJ1-1; v_call: TRBV29-1; cdr3_nt: TGCAGCGTTGAGGTGGAGATCTTGAACACTGAAGCTTTCTTT; cdr3_aa: CSVEVEILNTEAFF
d_call: NA; j_call: TRBJ1-1; v_call: TRBV5-1; cdr3_nt: TGCGCCAGCTTCGGGCACGGGAGATCGGGAACTGAAGCTTTCTTT; cdr3_aa: CASFGHGRSGTEAFF
d_call: TRBD1; j_call: TRBJ1-2; v_call: TRBV5-4; cdr3_nt: TGTGCCAGCAGCTTTACCGACAGGGAGGTCTACACCTTC; cdr3_aa: CASSFTDREVYTF
d_call: TRBD2; j_call: TRBJ2-3; v_call: TRBV9; cdr3_nt: TGTGCCAGCAGCGTTGGGTTAGCGGGGGAACGAGATACGCAGTATTTT; cdr3_aa: CASSVGLAGERDTQYF